This T cell receptor (beta chain) derives from a study of cytomegalovirus exposure and HLA in healthy donors. Researchers ran the PCR with 60 Vbeta and 13 Jbeta primers. Some clones are missing from TCRdb's copy, which holds only in-frame ones; the method was immunoSEQ multiplex PCR. The sample has fewer than 90,000 clones, roughly three quarters seen once. This clone was seen a few times. Other DNA sequences in the sample encode the same CDR3. V lost 2 bases, J lost 4 bases, and 5 bases stayed unmatched. Germline V lookup: CDR1 SGHDT, CDR2 YYEEEE. There are 14 residues in the CDR3. This receptor was identified in a man aged 25-45 years in good health and CMV-seronegative. Material: PBMCs. The genes are TRBV5-6 and TRBJ2-7; 8 positions agree with TRBD1. The CDR3 sequence is CASSLGQGRYEQYF. CDR3 in DNA: TGTGCCAGCAGCTTAGGACAGGGACGGTACGAGCAGTACTTC.